The present TCR beta chain was sequenced within a study of cytomegalovirus exposure and HLA in healthy donors. Study conclusions and caveats: There were a few CMV-associated chains whose specificity for CMV antigens was confirmed in vitro.

The PCR was carried out with 60 Vbeta primers and 13 Jbeta primers. Assay: immunoSEQ multiplex PCR; the TCRdb copy retains only in-frame clones and omits some. The sample lists about 84,000 clones; around 68% were seen once. Per the germline V gene, CDR1 is MDHEN and CDR2 is SYDVKM. CDR3 size: 14 residues. Deletions cut 4 bases from V and 0 bases from J, with 10 bases between. This clone was counted only a few times. Its antigen is unknown. The V call is TRBV28, the J call TRBJ2-7, with D perhaps TRBD2 (5 bases). The source is a woman aged 35 to 49 in good health and CMV-seropositive. The sample comprised PBMCs. DNA of the CDR3: TGTGCCAGCAGTTCCATTAGCGTCTCCTACGAGCAGTACTTC. It yields the protein CASSSISVSYEQYF.